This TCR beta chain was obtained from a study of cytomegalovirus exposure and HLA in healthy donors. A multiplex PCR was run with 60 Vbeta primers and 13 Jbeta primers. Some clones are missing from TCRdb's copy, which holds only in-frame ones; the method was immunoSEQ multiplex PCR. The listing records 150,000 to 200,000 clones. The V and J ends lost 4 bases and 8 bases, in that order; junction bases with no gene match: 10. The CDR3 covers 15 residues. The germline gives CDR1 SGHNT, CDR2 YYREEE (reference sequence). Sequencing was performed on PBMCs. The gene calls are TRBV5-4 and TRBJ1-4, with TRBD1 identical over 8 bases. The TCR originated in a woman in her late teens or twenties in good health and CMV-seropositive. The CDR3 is CASSLGQGVGEKLFF. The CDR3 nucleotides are TGTGCCAGCAGCCTAGGACAGGGCGTAGGGGAAAAACTGTTTTTT.